This record concerns one T cell receptor (beta chain) sequence. This sample was taken from a study of T cells after yellow fever vaccination. Each CDR3 protein is one row after TCRdb ran MiXCR on the 5' RACE reads. The profile covers around 610,000 distinct CDR3 sequences, with roughly 13% appearing a single time and more than 12% taken by the ten largest. The sequences come from PBMCs, collected on the day of the yellow fever booster vaccination. The receptor was derived from a young man who received the YFV17D yellow fever vaccine.

The CDR3 loop is CASRLGLAGGYEQYF. As DNA, the CDR3 is TGTGCCAGCAGACTAGGACTAGCGGGAGGCTACGAGCAGTACTTC. The J gene is TRBJ2-7, the V gene TRBV7-8; 14 bases align to TRBD2. Germline CDR1 SGHVS, CDR2 FQNEAQ. Trimming cost V 6 bases and J 3 bases; bases outside gene matches: 4. The length of the CDR3 is 15 residues.